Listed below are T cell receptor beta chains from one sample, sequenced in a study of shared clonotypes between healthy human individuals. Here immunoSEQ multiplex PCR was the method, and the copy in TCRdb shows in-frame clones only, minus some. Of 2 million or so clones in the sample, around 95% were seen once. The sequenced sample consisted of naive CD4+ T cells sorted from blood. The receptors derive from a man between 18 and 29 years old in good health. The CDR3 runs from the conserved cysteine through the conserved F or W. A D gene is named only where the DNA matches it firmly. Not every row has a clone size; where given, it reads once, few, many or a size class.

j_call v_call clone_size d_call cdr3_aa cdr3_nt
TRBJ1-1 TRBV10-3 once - CAISDILSEYTEAFF TGTGCCATCAGTGATATCCTGAGTGAGTACACTGAAGCTTTCTTT
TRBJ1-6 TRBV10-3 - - CAISESVGGNSPLHF TGTGCCATCAGTGAGTCGGTGGGGGGGAATTCACCCCTCCACTTT
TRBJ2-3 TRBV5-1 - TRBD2 CASSELGGIADTQYF TGCGCCAGCAGCGAACTGGGAGGGATCGCAGATACGCAGTATTTT
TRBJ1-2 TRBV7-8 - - CASSLGGYDNYGYTF TGTGCCAGCAGCTTAGGGGGGTACGATAACTATGGCTACACCTTC
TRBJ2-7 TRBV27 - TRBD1 CASSLSPGTASYEQYF TGTGCCAGCAGTTTATCCCCTGGGACAGCCTCCTACGAGCAGTACTTC
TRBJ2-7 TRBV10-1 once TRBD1 CASSDRQGDPYEQYF TGCGCCAGCAGTGATCGACAGGGCGATCCCTACGAGCAGTACTTC
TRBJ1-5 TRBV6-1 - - CASSEVEGQPQHF TGTGCCAGCAGTGAAGTGGAGGGACAGCCCCAGCATTTT
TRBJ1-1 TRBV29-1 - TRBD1 CSVEDRDRGNTEAFF TGCAGCGTTGAAGATCGTGACAGGGGGAACACTGAAGCTTTCTTT
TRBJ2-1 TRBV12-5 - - CASGRGYYNEQFF TGTGCTAGTGGTCGGGGATATTACAATGAGCAGTTCTTC
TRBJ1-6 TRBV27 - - CASSLRGRVYSPLHF TGTGCCAGCAGTTTGAGGGGCAGGGTTTATTCACCCCTCCACTTT
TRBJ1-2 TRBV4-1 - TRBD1 CASSQAPGQLYGYTF TGCGCCAGCAGCCAAGCCCCGGGACAGCTCTATGGCTACACCTTC
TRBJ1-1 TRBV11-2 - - CASRIDLGVNTEAFF TGTGCCAGCAGAATTGACCTAGGGGTGAACACTGAAGCTTTCTTT
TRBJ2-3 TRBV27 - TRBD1 CASSSFRTGGTDTQYF TGTGCCAGCAGTTCCTTCAGGACAGGGGGCACAGATACGCAGTATTTT
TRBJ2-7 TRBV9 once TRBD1 CASSVSPNSGTVFYEQYF TGTGCCAGCAGCGTATCCCCTAATTCGGGGACAGTCTTCTACGAGCAGTACTTC
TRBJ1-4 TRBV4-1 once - CASSQVQGFEKLFF TGCGCCAGCAGCCAAGTTCAGGGGTTCGAAAAACTGTTTTTT
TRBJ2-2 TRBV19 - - CASSTLPGSCFF -
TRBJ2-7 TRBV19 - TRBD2 CALATSGPYEQYF TGTGCGCTTGCGACTAGCGGCCCTTACGAGCAGTACTTC
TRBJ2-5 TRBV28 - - CASRRQAGETQYF TGTGCCAGCAGGCGACAGGCGGGGGAGACCCAGTACTTC